This T cell receptor (beta chain) was sequenced in a study of metastatic and nonmetastatic thyroid tumors. Not a single patient had been given any form of treatment at any point before undergoing thyroid surgery. General observations from the study: Reportedly, malignant thyroid tumors had significantly higher TCR beta diversity than benign nodules, in blood and tumor.

The germline V and J ends were trimmed by 5 bases and 2 bases, with 4 bases remaining between them. CDR1 and CDR2 from the germline V gene are LNHDA and SQIVND (reference sequence). CDR3 length: 13 residues. Worth noting for this clone: Its antigen is as yet unknown.

Original methodology: Across clinicopathological groups, CDR3 differences served as the basis for building a distant-metastasis classifier for papillary thyroid cancer. TCRdb re-clonotyped the PCR reads via MiXCR. It is TCRdb's table, rather than the study itself, that gives the V and J calls and clone size. The sample has under 25,000 clones; 20% to 25% are singletons. The sequence was collected from a female donor with papillary thyroid cancer or a benign thyroid nodule (not recorded which). Some clones in this sample may be carry-over from other donors' samples. Sample: adjacent normal tissue. This chain connects TRBV19 to TRBJ2-6; D is uncertain. CDR3 residues: CASSLPGANVLTF. The CDR3 region has the DNA TGTGCCAGTAGTCTTCCTGGGGCCAACGTCCTGACTTTC.